Shown below are 12 T cell receptor beta chains from a single sample sequenced in a study of CD8 T cells in ankylosing spondylitis. Study outcomes and limitations: Eight or nine highly homologous variants made up a TCR beta motif that seemed to typify ankylosing spondylitis blood.

Antigens for these TCRs are unknown. TCRdb reanalysed the 5' RACE reads using MiXCR and keeps one entry per CDR3 protein. The sample has a few hundred thousand distinct CDR3 sequences, 20% to 25% seen once. Specimen: blood, either unsorted or a sorted T cell fraction (not recorded which). The receptors come from a male donor with ankylosing spondylitis.

This chain joins TRBV5-1 and TRBJ1-1; TRBD1 might be the D (5 bases). Trimming removed 8 bases at V and 1 base at J, with 12 bases between. The germline V gene has CDR1 SGHRS and CDR2 YFSETQ. The CDR3 has 13 residues. CDR3 protein: CASTRDGNTEAFF. The CDR3 DNA follows: TGCGCCAGTACTCGGGACGGGAACACTGAAGCTTTCTTT.

This clonotype was seen more than once but under ten times. The chain employs TRBV6-2 or TRBV6-3 and TRBJ2-1; no definite D call. This CDR3 spans 15 amino acids. Germline V lookup: CDR1 MNHEY, CDR2 SVGEGT. V gave up 6 bases and J gave up 2 bases, with 14 bases separating them. This CDR3 is CASRLRGSAYNEQFF. CDR3 DNA sequence: TGTGCCAGCAGATTACGAGGATCCGCCTACAATGAGCAGTTCTTC.

The J gene is TRBJ2-1, the V gene TRBV5-1; TRBD2 aligns across 9 bases. Germline V gene data show CDR1 as SGHRS and CDR2 as YFSETQ. V was pared by 1 base and J by 3 bases, with 2 bases of the junction left unmatched. This CDR3 is built from 15 residues. In nucleotides, the CDR3 is TGCGCCAGCAGCTTGACTAGCGGGCTCTACAATGAGCAGTTCTTC. Its protein is CASSLTSGLYNEQFF.

This clonotype was observed at least ten times. The V gene is TRBV12-3 or TRBV12-4, the J gene TRBJ2-3; 15 positions match TRBD2. The CDR3 loop spans 15 amino acids. Trimming at V came to 6 bases and at J to 6 bases, leaving 4 bases not matched to a gene. The CDR3 here is CASSLGLAGGDTQYF. The CDR3 bases are TGTGCCAGCAGCCTAGGACTAGCGGGAGGGGATACGCAGTATTTT.

The CDR3 sequence is CASSLAGPINEQFF. The CDR3 DNA reads as TGTGCCAGCAGCTTAGCGGGCCCAATCAATGAGCAGTTCTTC. J is TRBJ2-1 and V is TRBV11-3; D is undetermined. Per germline, CDR1 SGHNT and CDR2 YENEEA. Trimming cost V 1 base and J 6 bases, with 10 bases left between them. The CDR3 sequence is 14 residues long.

This chain links TRBV28 with TRBJ2-7; D ambiguous. CDR3 length: 13 residues. V lost 5 bases to trimming and J lost 4 bases, with 12 bases between them. Germline CDR1 reads MDHEN; CDR2 reads SYDVKM. DNA of the CDR3: TGTGCCAGCAGTCGACCTGAGTCTTACGAGCAGTACTTC. This codes for CASSRPESYEQYF.

The table lists this clonotype with a few counts. V gene TRBV7-2 combines with J gene TRBJ2-5; D is perhaps TRBD2 (6 bases). V was cut by 0 bases and J by 5 bases, with 13 bases left in between. There are 15 residues in the CDR3. Germline lookup yields CDR1 SGHTA and CDR2 FQGNSA. For the CDR3, the DNA is TGTGCCAGCAGCTTAGCAGGAGGGGCAGGGGAGACCCAGTACTTC. It encodes CASSLAGGAGETQYF. Complete variable domain (other parts from reference TRBV7-2 and TRBJ2-5): GAGVSQSPSNKVTEKGKDVELRCDPISGHTALYWYRQSLGQGLEFLIYFQGNSAPDKSGLPSDRFSAERTGGSVSTLTIQRTQQEDSAVYLCASSLAGGAGETQYFGPGTRLLVL.

This chain joins TRBV5-1 and TRBJ2-2; no firm D call. The CDR3 is made up of 15 amino acids. V gave up 3 bases and J gave up 2 bases, with 11 bases separating them. CDR1 SGHRS and CDR2 YFSETQ come from the germline V gene. The CDR3 sequence is CASSSGRINTGELFF. CDR3 nucleotides: TGCGCCAGCAGCTCAGGACGGATCAACACCGGGGAGCTGTTTTTT.

This CDR3 reads CAWSPSTGTWGEKLFF. The CDR3 DNA is TGTGCCTGGAGTCCCTCTACTGGGACATGGGGTGAAAAACTGTTTTTT. The J gene is TRBJ1-4, the V gene TRBV30; possibly TRBD1 for D (6 bases). The CDR3 loop spans 16 amino acids. The germline V gene has CDR1 GTSNPN and CDR2 SVGIG (reference sequence). V shed 2 bases and J shed 7 bases, with 20 bases lying between them.

This clonotype was recorded at least ten times. V usage is TRBV29-1 and J usage is TRBJ2-7; perhaps TRBD1 as D (6 bases). This CDR3 contains 12 residues. CDR1 is SQVTM, CDR2 ANQGSEA, per germline. V lost 3 bases, J lost 2 bases, and 8 bases lay in between. This chain's CDR3 is CSVDTGTYEQYF. The DNA for the CDR3 is TGCAGCGTTGATACAGGGACCTACGAGCAGTACTTC.

The table lists this clonotype with a few counts. DNA for the CDR3: TGTGCCAGCAGTTACGGGGTTGACGGGGACACTGAAGCTTTCTTT. This gives the protein CASSYGVDGDTEAFF. V usage is TRBV6-5 and J usage is TRBJ1-1; D gene uncertain. CDR1 and CDR2 (germline): MNHEY, SVGAGI. CDR3 length equals 15 residues. V dropped 2 bases and J dropped 3 bases, with 13 bases sitting between them.

This clonotype came up a few times. V and J are TRBV5-1 and TRBJ2-3, with 11 bases matching TRBD1. V trimming: 4 bases; J trimming: 0 bases; junction bases outside the gene matches: 7. The CDR3 runs to 17 residues. Germline V gene lookup returns CDR1 SGHRS and CDR2 YFSETQ. The CDR3 spells CASSLRTGGLSTDTQYF. The CDR3 DNA reads as TGCGCCAGCAGCCTTCGGACAGGGGGCCTGAGCACAGATACGCAGTATTTT.